This TCR beta chain was sequenced during a study of chemoradiotherapy in HPV16-positive cancers. The CDR3 length is 14 residues. The germline V gene has CDR1 SGHVS and CDR2 FQNEAQ. V lost 0 bases and J lost 11, with 16 bases in between. This clone was found a few times. Method: immunoSEQ multiplex PCR; TCRdb's copy keeps in-frame clones and lacks some. The sample records around 23,000 clones, roughly 90% being singletons. This TCR came from a human donor with HPV-associated anogenital cancer. This sample comprised blood, obtained from a patient who underwent chemoradiotherapy. This chain joins TRBV7-8 and TRBJ1-1, with D possibly being TRBD1 (6 bases). The CDR3 reads CASSLAQGTTAAFF. The CDR3 region has the DNA TGTGCCAGCAGCTTAGCGCAAGGGACAACGGCGGCTTTCTTT. Filled out from reference TRBV7-8 and TRBJ1-1, the complete variable domain reads GAGVSQSPRYKVAKRGQDVALRCDPISGHVSLFWYQQALGQGPEFLTYFQNEAQLDKSGLPSDRFFAERPEGSVSTLKIQRTQQEDSAVYLCASSLAQGTTAAFFGQGTRLTVV.